Presented here are 24 T cell receptor beta chains from one specimen sequenced in a study of CD8 T cells in ankylosing spondylitis. TCRdb used MiXCR to reprocess the 5' RACE reads, holding one entry per CDR3 protein. Seen here are 240,000 or so distinct CDR3 sequences, less than 10% observed once, and the top ten hold under 7.5%. Sequenced: blood, either unsorted or a sorted T cell fraction (not recorded which). All receptors derive from a male donor with ankylosing spondylitis or in good health (not recorded which).

This clonotype was found a few times. V is TRBV10-3 and J is TRBJ1-1, with D unresolved. With 5 bases removed from V and 2 bases from J, the gap between germline ends came to 12 bases. Per the germline V gene, CDR1 is ENHRY and CDR2 is SYGVKD. The CDR3 extends over 14 amino acids. The CDR3 spells CAISPQFQNTEAFF. In DNA, the CDR3 is TGTGCCATCAGTCCACAGTTCCAAAACACTGAAGCTTTCTTT.

The table lists this clonotype with a few counts. The chain combines TRBV20-1 with TRBJ2-7; 10 nucleotides match TRBD2. The CDR3 is 13 amino acids. V lost 6 bases, J lost 2 bases, and 4 bases stayed unmatched. The germline gives CDR1 DFQATT, CDR2 SNEGSKA (reference sequence). CDR3 residues: CSAWTSGTYEQYF. As DNA, the CDR3 is TGCAGTGCATGGACTAGCGGCACCTACGAGCAGTACTTC.

A few counts support this clonotype. A much more abundant neighbour one base away suggests this may be a read error. V is TRBV6-2 or TRBV6-3 and J is TRBJ1-1; D is undetermined. This CDR3 comprises 12 residues. Germline lookup yields CDR1 MNHEY and CDR2 SVGEGT. V was trimmed by 7 bases and J by 4 bases, leaving 10 bases between them. The chain's CDR3 is CASTTVGTEAFF. The CDR3 DNA is TGTGCCAGCACAACAGTAGGCACTGAAGCTTTCTTT.

This clonotype was seen repeatedly, ten times or more. The CDR3 region is CSARDFSQETQYF. DNA of the CDR3: TGCAGTGCTAGAGATTTCTCCCAAGAGACCCAGTACTTC. The gene calls are TRBV20-1 and TRBJ2-5, with D hard to call. CDR3 length: 13 residues. The V and J ends lost 0 bases and 1 base respectively, with 6 bases between them. Germline V gives CDR1 DFQATT, CDR2 SNEGSKA (reference sequence).

The gene calls are TRBV5-5 and TRBJ1-1; D is possibly TRBD1 (5 bases). Looked up from germline, CDR1 is SGHKS and CDR2 is YYEKEE (reference sequence). V shed 7 bases and J shed 7 bases, with 23 bases lying between them. This CDR3 comprises 15 residues. The CDR3 DNA sequence: TGTGCCAGCTACCGGATCTGGATCTCCCAGGGTGAAGCTTTCTTT. As protein: CASYRIWISQGEAFF.

In its sample, this clonotype was seen many times. The rearrangement links TRBV12-3 or TRBV12-4 to TRBJ2-7; possibly TRBD1 for D (5 bases). V lost 3 bases and J lost 6, with 12 bases in between. This CDR3 is 13 amino acids long. The CDR3 coding sequence is TGTGCCAGCAGTTTGGGGCTAACCTCCGAGCAGTACTTC. Its translation is CASSLGLTSEQYF.

This clonotype came up many times. This chain joins TRBV11-2 and TRBJ1-1, with 9 positions matching TRBD1. The CDR3 runs 14 residues. The V segment lost 5 bases and the J segment 1 base; nucleotides outside the gene matches: 2. Germline assignment: CDR1 SGHAT and CDR2 FQNNGV. The DNA for the CDR3 is TGTGCCAGCAGCACGACAGGGGGGAACACTGAAGCTTTCTTT. It is translated as CASSTTGGNTEAFF.

This clonotype was counted many times. Here the CDR3 DNA reads TGTGCCAGCAGCGCTAAGGACACTGATCAGCCCCAGCATTTT. Residues: CASSAKDTDQPQHF. V and J are TRBV5-4 and TRBJ1-5; a possible D gene is TRBD1 (5 bases). This CDR3 is 14 amino acids long. The ends were cut back, 4 bases at V and 5 bases at J, with 13 bases in the middle. Germline CDR1 reads SGHNT; CDR2 reads YYREEE (reference sequence). The full variable domain, in which reference TRBV5-4 and TRBJ1-5 provide the parts outside the CDR3, is ETGVTQSPTHLIKTRGQQVTLRCSSQSGHNTVSWYQQALGQGPQFIFQYYREEENGRGNFPPRFSGLQFPNYSSELNVNALELDDSALYLCASSAKDTDQPQHFGDGTRLSIL.

Many counts were recorded for this clonotype. The chain combines TRBV7-8 with TRBJ2-1, with D uncertain. Trimming removed 1 base at V and 0 bases at J, with 7 bases between. The CDR3 consists of 15 residues. In germline, CDR1 is SGHVS, CDR2 FQNEAQ. This CDR3 is CASSLEGGSYNEQFF. CDR3 DNA: TGTGCCAGCAGCTTAGAGGGTGGCTCCTACAATGAGCAGTTCTTC.

A few counts support this clonotype. The V call is TRBV7-2, the J call TRBJ2-7; 7 bases match TRBD2. The CDR3 is made up of 15 amino acids. V lost 5 bases, J lost 1 base, and 8 bases stayed unmatched. CDR1 SGHTA and CDR2 FQGNSA come from the germline V gene. This CDR3 is CASSQTLAESYEQYF. The CDR3, as DNA: TGTGCCAGCAGCCAAACCCTAGCGGAATCCTACGAGCAGTACTTC.

This clonotype was counted many times. The chain recombines TRBV29-1 with TRBJ2-7; D is unclear. This CDR3 is 13 amino acids long. Germline CDR1 and CDR2: SQVTM and ANQGSEA. Trimming took 2 bases from V and 0 from J, leaving 8 bases between them. In nucleotides, the CDR3 is TGCAGCGTTGAACCGGATAACTCCTACGAGCAGTACTTC. Translating gives CSVEPDNSYEQYF.

The sample holds many counts of this clonotype. The chain has TRBV7-2 and TRBJ2-1; D is perhaps TRBD2 (6 bases). The CDR3 has 15 residues. The V gene's germline CDR1 is SGHTA and CDR2 FQGNSA. Between the trimmed V and J ends, which lost 1 base and 7 bases, there was a span of 14 bases. The CDR3 sequence: CASSLEVRSGNEQFF. In nucleotides, the CDR3 is TGTGCCAGCAGCTTAGAGGTACGGAGCGGGAATGAGCAGTTCTTC.

This rearrangement joins TRBV7-3 to TRBJ2-5; D ambiguous. The germline V gene encodes CDR1 SGHTA and CDR2 FQGTGA. Trimming pared 5 bases from V and 1 base from J, leaving 11 bases between. The CDR3 extends over 14 amino acids. CDR3 protein: CASSPGPFQETQYF. CDR3 nucleotide sequence: TGTGCCAGCAGCCCCGGACCGTTCCAAGAGACCCAGTACTTC.

This clonotype occurred a few times. The rearrangement links TRBV18 to TRBJ2-7; 13 positions agree with TRBD2. V dropped 0 bases and J dropped 1; count of bases not matched to a gene: 3. Germline CDR1 is KGHSH and CDR2 is LQKENI. The CDR3 extends over 17 amino acids. CDR3 sequence: CASSPPGLAGSSYEQYF. CDR3 DNA sequence: TGTGCCAGCTCACCACCGGGACTAGCGGGAAGTTCCTACGAGCAGTACTTC.

The chain carries TRBV5-1 and TRBJ2-7, with 9 bases identical to TRBD1. The junction had 7 bases not matched to a gene; V was cut back by 3 bases and J by 6 bases. The germline V gene has CDR1 SGHRS and CDR2 YFSETQ. CDR3 length: 14 amino acids. The CDR3 DNA is TGCGCCAGCAGCTCCGGGACAGGGACCCCCGAGCAGTACTTC. This translates into CASSSGTGTPEQYF.

This rearrangement joins TRBV20-1 to TRBJ2-1; weak D call: TRBD1 (5 bases). Germline values: CDR1 DFQATT, CDR2 SNEGSKA (reference sequence). Trimming removed 3 bases at V and 5 bases at J, with 20 bases between. The CDR3 is made up of 16 amino acids. The CDR3 nucleotides read TGCAGTGCTAGGCCCGCCCTTGACAGTTTAAACAATGAGCAGTTCTTC. Its protein is CSARPALDSLNNEQFF.

This clonotype was observed many times. Here the CDR3 reads CATKGQGGNEQFF. DNA of the CDR3: TGTGCCACAAAGGGACAGGGGGGCAATGAGCAGTTCTTC. V usage is TRBV10-3 and J usage is TRBJ2-1; 11 bases agree with TRBD1. This CDR3 contains 13 residues. CDR1 and CDR2 from the germline V gene are ENHRY and SYGVKD. V shed 10 bases and J 6 bases; nucleotides not matched to a gene: 5.

In this sample, this clonotype turned up many times. This chain connects TRBV5-1 to TRBJ1-5; 8 nucleotides match TRBD1. The germline gives CDR1 SGHRS, CDR2 YFSETQ. CDR3 length: 15 amino acids. V lost 3 bases to trimming and J lost 2 bases; unmatched junction nucleotides: 4. DNA for the CDR3: TGCGCCAGCAGCTCAGGACAGGGCGGCAATCAGCCCCAGCATTTT. This gives the protein CASSSGQGGNQPQHF.

This clonotype was seen a handful of times. The CDR3 nucleotides are TGTGCCAGCAGCCTACCGACAGGGGGTACTGGAAACACCATATATTTT. It yields the protein CASSLPTGGTGNTIYF. This chain joins TRBV7-2 and TRBJ1-3, with TRBD1 identical over 9 bases. The germline CDR1 and CDR2 sequences are SGHTA and FQGNSA. The CDR3 covers 16 residues. The V gene end was trimmed by 5 bases and the J gene end by 2 bases; junction bases not matched to a gene: 7.

This clonotype has at least ten counts. The chain carries TRBV27 and TRBJ1-1; 9 nucleotides line up with TRBD1. The trim removed 6 bases at V and 3 bases at J, leaving 11 bases unmatched. Germline lookup yields CDR1 MNHEY and CDR2 SMNVEV (reference sequence). CDR3 length: 16 residues. The CDR3 loop is CASSPTDRGSYTEAFF. CDR3 DNA: TGTGCCAGCAGCCCAACGGACAGGGGTTCGTACACTGAAGCTTTCTTT.

This clonotype was picked up many times. The V and J genes are TRBV29-1 and TRBJ2-7, with D perhaps TRBD2 (5 bases). There are 14 residues in the CDR3. Germline V CDR1 and CDR2: SQVTM, ANQGSEA. The V gene lost 4 bases and the J gene lost 2 bases, with 15 bases spanning the gap. The CDR3 sequence: CSVGENRPPYEQYF. Here the CDR3 DNA reads TGCAGCGTTGGGGAGAACCGTCCCCCCTACGAGCAGTACTTC.

This clonotype was picked up many times. A read error may account for a junction end that differs from germline. The chain joins TRBV7-7 to TRBJ2-2, with 10 bases lining up with TRBD1. Germline-derived CDR1 and CDR2 are SSHAT and FNYEAQ (reference sequence). This CDR3 region has 15 residues. The CDR3 DNA is TGTGCTAGCAGCCCCGACAGGGGGCTAGGCGGGGAGCTGTTTTTT. Translation gives CASSPDRGLGGELFF.

In its sample, this clonotype was seen many times. The V call is TRBV12-3 or TRBV12-4, the J call TRBJ2-1, with 7 bases identical to TRBD1. V shed 5 bases and J 4 bases; nucleotides not matched to a gene: 2. This CDR3 contains 13 residues. The CDR3 coding sequence is TGTGCCAGCAGTGGGACAGTGTACAATGAGCAGTTCTTC. Translation: CASSGTVYNEQFF.

In its sample, this clonotype was seen a few times. The V gene is TRBV4-3, the J gene TRBJ2-7; 7 bases match TRBD2. The V and J ends lost 1 base and 6 bases, in that order; junction bases with no gene match: 9. In germline, CDR1 is LGHNA, CDR2 YSLEER. This CDR3 region has 15 residues. In nucleotides, the CDR3 is TGCGCCAGCAGCCAAGGGACTAGGAACTACGCCGAGCAGTACTTC. This codes for CASSQGTRNYAEQYF.